The 9 T cell receptor beta chains below were found in one sample sequenced in a study of shared clonotypes between healthy human individuals. Some clones are missing from TCRdb's copy, which holds only in-frame ones; the method was immunoSEQ multiplex PCR. The sample carries about 820,000 clones, over 90% recorded once. CD8 cells regarded as naive lacked CD45RO, were positively chosen for CCR7, and omitted terminally differentiated effector memory CD45RA+ cells. The sequencing sample was made of naive CD8+ T cells sorted from blood. The receptors were sampled from a young man in good health.

The chain recombines TRBV27 with TRBJ2-1; 11 nucleotides match TRBD1. Germline values: CDR1 MNHEY, CDR2 SMNVEV (reference sequence). The CDR3 is 17 amino acids. Unmatched junction bases numbered 8, after V lost 2 bases and J lost 5 bases. In DNA form, the CDR3 reads TGTGCCAGCAGTTTACTCCCGGGACAGGGGGACGACAATGAGCAGTTCTTC. It is translated as CASSLLPGQGDDNEQFF.

This clone was counted only a few times. This chain connects TRBV15 to TRBJ2-5; TRBD2 might be the D (6 bases). This CDR3 has 16 amino acids. V dropped 0 bases and J dropped 1 base, with 12 bases sitting between them. Per the germline V gene, CDR1 is LNHNV and CDR2 is YYDKDF (reference sequence). Written as DNA, the CDR3 is TGTGCCACCAGCAGAGAGGGAGGTCAGCCCCAAGAGACCCAGTACTTC. Its protein product is CATSREGGQPQETQYF.

The V gene is TRBV29-1, the J gene TRBJ1-3; D unclear. Germline V gene lookup returns CDR1 SQVTM and CDR2 ANQGSEA. The CDR3 spans 14 residues. V dropped 3 bases and J dropped 4 bases, with 13 bases sitting between them. CDR3 in amino acids: CSVDNHRRGNTIYF. The CDR3 region has the DNA TGCAGCGTTGATAACCACCGGAGAGGAAACACCATATATTTT.

The chain has TRBV7-9 and TRBJ2-1; 9 bases fit TRBD2. In germline, CDR1 is SEHNR, CDR2 FQNEAQ (reference sequence). Trimming took 1 base from V and 6 from J; bases not matched to a gene: 1. The CDR3 is made up of 14 amino acids. CDR3: CASSLGGLANEQFF. CDR3 in DNA: TGTGCCAGCAGCTTAGGGGGACTAGCCAATGAGCAGTTCTTC.

As concerns this clone: Other DNA sequences in the sample encode the same CDR3. The V and J genes are TRBV5-1 and TRBJ2-2; tentatively, D is TRBD1 (7 bases). The germline gives CDR1 SGHRS, CDR2 YFSETQ. Deletions cut 0 bases from V and 4 bases from J, with 10 bases between. The CDR3 is 15 amino acids. The CDR3: CASSLGQGGTGELFF. In DNA form, the CDR3 reads TGCGCCAGCAGCTTGGGACAGGGAGGCACCGGGGAGCTGTTTTTT.

The chain combines TRBV9 with TRBJ2-7, with a weak D call TRBD2 (6 bases). The germline gives CDR1 SGDLS, CDR2 YYNGEE. This CDR3 region has 16 residues. Between the trimmed V and J ends, which lost 0 bases and 2 bases, there was a span of 15 bases. The CDR3 DNA sequence: TGTGCCAGCAGCGTAGATTTTAGCGGCGTTGCCTACGAGCAGTACTTC. Protein: CASSVDFSGVAYEQYF.

The chain carries TRBV5-6 and TRBJ2-7; 8 nucleotides line up with TRBD2. Germline V gene sequence: CDR1 SGHDT, CDR2 YYEEEE. V shed 4 bases and J 3 bases; nucleotides not matched to a gene: 3. The CDR3 runs to 13 residues. CDR3 sequence (DNA): TGTGCCAGCAGCACTAGCGGTTACTACGAGCAGTACTTC. Residues: CASSTSGYYEQYF.

CDR3 coding DNA: TGCGCCAGCAGCACCGGGACAGGGGAGTCCTACGAGCAGTACTTC. It specifies CASSTGTGESYEQYF. The J gene is TRBJ2-7, the V gene TRBV5-1; 10 bases agree with TRBD1. The V gene end was trimmed by 4 bases and the J gene end by 1 base; junction bases not matched to a gene: 5. The germline V gene encodes CDR1 SGHRS and CDR2 YFSETQ. The CDR3 has 15 amino acids. The full variable domain, completed using reference TRBV5-1 and TRBJ2-7, is KAGVTQTPRYLIKTRGQQVTLSCSPISGHRSVSWYQQTPGQGLQFLFEYFSETQRNKGNFPGRFSGRQFSNSRSEMNVSTLELGDSALYLCASSTGTGESYEQYFGPGTRLTVT.

The CDR3 DNA is TGTGCCAGCGGTCCAGGGTATGGTTATGGCTACACCTTC. This codes for CASGPGYGYGYTF. The genes are TRBV27 and TRBJ1-2, with D tentatively TRBD1 (5 bases). The V end was cut by 8 bases, the J end by 5 bases, with 15 bases between. Germline CDR1 MNHEY, CDR2 SMNVEV (reference sequence). CDR3 length: 13 residues.